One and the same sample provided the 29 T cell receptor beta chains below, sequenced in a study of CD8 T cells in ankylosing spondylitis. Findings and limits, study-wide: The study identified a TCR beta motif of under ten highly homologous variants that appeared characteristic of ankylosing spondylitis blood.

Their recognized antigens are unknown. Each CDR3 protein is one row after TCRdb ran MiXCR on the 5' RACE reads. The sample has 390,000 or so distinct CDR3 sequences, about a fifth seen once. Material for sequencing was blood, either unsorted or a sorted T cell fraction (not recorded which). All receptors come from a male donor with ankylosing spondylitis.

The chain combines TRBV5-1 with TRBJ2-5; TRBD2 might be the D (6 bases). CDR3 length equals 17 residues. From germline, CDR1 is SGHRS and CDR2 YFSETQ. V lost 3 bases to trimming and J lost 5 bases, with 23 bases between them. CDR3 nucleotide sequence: TGCGCCAGCAGCTCAAACCCGATGACTGCGGGACTTGAGACCCAGTACTTC. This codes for CASSSNPMTAGLETQYF.

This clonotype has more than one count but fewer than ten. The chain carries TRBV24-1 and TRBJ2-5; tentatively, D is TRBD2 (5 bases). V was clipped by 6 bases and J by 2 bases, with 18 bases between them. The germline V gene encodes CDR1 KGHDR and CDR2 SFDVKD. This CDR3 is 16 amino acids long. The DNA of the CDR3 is TGTGCCACCAGTTCGGGATGGGGTGTGGGGCAAGAGACCCAGTACTTC. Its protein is CATSSGWGVGQETQYF.

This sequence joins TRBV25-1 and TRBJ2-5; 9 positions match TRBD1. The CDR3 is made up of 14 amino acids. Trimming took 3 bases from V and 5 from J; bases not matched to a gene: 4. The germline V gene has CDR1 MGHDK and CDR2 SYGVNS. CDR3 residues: CASSDWDRVETQYF. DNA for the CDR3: TGTGCCAGCAGTGATTGGGACAGGGTCGAGACCCAGTACTTC.

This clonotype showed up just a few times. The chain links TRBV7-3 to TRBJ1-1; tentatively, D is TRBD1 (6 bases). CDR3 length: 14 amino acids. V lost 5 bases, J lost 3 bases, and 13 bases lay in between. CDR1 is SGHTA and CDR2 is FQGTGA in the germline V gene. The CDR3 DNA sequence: TGTGCCAGCAGCCTTGACAGGACCTACACTGAAGCTTTCTTT. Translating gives CASSLDRTYTEAFF.

The CDR3 protein is CASSSINSGAYNEQFF. For the CDR3, the DNA is TGTGCCAGCAGCTCAATCAATAGCGGAGCCTACAATGAGCAGTTCTTC. The rearrangement uses TRBV7-2 and TRBJ2-1; weak D call: TRBD2 (6 bases). CDR3 length: 16 amino acids. Trimming left V 4 bases short and J 2 bases short, with 15 bases between. CDR1 is SGHTA, CDR2 FQGNSA, per germline.

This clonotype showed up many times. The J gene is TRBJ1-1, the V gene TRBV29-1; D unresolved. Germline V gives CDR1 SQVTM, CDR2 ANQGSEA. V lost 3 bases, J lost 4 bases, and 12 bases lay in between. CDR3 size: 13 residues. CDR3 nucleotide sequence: TGCAGCGTTGATTCGCGGATTGGCACTGAAGCTTTCTTT. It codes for CSVDSRIGTEAFF.

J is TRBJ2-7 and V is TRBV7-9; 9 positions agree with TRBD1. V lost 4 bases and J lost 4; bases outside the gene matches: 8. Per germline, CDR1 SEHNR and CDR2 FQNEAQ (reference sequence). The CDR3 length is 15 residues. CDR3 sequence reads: CASSSRGQGVYEQYF. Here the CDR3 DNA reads TGTGCCAGCAGCTCACGGGGACAGGGAGTATACGAGCAGTACTTC.

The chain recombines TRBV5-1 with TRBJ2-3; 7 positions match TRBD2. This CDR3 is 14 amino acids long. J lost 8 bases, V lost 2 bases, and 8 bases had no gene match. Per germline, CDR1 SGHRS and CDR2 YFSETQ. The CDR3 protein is CASSFAGVGGTQYF. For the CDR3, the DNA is TGCGCCAGCAGCTTCGCGGGAGTGGGAGGTACGCAGTATTTT. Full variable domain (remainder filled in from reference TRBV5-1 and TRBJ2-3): KAGVTQTPRYLIKTRGQQVTLSCSPISGHRSVSWYQQTPGQGLQFLFEYFSETQRNKGNFPGRFSGRQFSNSRSEMNVSTLELGDSALYLCASSFAGVGGTQYFGPGTRLTVL.

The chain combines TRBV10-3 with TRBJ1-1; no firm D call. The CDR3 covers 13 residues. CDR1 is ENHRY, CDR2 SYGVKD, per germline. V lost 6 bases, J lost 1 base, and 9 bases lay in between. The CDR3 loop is CAISLGKNTEAFF. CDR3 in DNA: TGTGCCATCAGCCTCGGTAAGAACACTGAAGCTTTCTTT.

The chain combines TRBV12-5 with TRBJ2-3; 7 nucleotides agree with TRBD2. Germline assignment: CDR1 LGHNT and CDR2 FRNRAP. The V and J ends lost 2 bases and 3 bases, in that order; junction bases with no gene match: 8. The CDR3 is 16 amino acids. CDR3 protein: CASGLSRAGGTDTQYF. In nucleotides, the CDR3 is TGTGCTAGTGGTTTGTCGCGCGCCGGGGGGACAGATACGCAGTATTTT.

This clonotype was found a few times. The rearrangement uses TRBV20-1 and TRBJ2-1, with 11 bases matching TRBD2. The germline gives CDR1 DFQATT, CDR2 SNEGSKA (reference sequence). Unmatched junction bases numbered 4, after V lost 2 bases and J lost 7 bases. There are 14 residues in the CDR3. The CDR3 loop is CSARLAGGVNEQFF. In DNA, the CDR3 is TGCAGTGCTAGACTAGCGGGAGGTGTAAATGAGCAGTTCTTC.

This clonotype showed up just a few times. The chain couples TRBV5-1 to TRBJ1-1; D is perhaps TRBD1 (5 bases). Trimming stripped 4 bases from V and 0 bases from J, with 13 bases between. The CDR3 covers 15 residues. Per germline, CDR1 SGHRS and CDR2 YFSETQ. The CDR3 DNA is TGCGCCAGCAGCAAAGGGGTAGATATGAACACTGAAGCTTTCTTT. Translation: CASSKGVDMNTEAFF.

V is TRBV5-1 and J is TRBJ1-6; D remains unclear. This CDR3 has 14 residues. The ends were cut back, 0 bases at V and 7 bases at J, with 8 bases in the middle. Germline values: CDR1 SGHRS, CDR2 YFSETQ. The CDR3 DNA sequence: TGCGCCAGCAGCTTGGAAGAGACGAATTCACCCCTCCACTTT. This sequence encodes CASSLEETNSPLHF.

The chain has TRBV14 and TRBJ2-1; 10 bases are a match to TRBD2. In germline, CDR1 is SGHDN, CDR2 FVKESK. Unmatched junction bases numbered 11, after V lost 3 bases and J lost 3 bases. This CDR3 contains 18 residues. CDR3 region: CASSHGPWASGSYNEQFF. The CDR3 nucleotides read TGTGCCAGCAGCCATGGTCCTTGGGCTAGCGGGAGCTACAATGAGCAGTTCTTC.

DNA of the CDR3: TGTGCCAGCAGCTTGTTCAGAGACACCGGGGAGCTGTTTTTT. It specifies CASSLFRDTGELFF. The V call is TRBV5-5, the J call TRBJ2-2, with D uncertain. The length of the CDR3 is 14 residues. The germline V gene encodes CDR1 SGHKS and CDR2 YYEKEE (reference sequence). V lost 1 base and J 3 bases, leaving 7 bases between the germline ends.

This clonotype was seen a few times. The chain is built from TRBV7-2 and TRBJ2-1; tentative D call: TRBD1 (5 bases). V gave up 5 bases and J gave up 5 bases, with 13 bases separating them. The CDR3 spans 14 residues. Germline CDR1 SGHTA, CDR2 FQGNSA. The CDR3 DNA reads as TGTGCCAGCAGCCGCCCAGGACAAAACAATGAGCAGTTCTTC. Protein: CASSRPGQNNEQFF.

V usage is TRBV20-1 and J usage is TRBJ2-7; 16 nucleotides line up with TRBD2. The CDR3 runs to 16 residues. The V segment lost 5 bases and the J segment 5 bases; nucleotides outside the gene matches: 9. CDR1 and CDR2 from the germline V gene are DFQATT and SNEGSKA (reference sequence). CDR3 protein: CSAAPGLAGGVHEQYF. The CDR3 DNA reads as TGCAGTGCTGCTCCGGGACTAGCGGGAGGGGTCCACGAGCAGTACTTC.

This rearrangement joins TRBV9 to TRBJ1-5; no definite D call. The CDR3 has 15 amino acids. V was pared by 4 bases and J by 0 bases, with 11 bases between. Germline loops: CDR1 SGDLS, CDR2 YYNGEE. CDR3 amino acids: CASSKTVYSNQPQHF. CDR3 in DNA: TGTGCCAGCAGCAAAACGGTGTATAGCAATCAGCCCCAGCATTTT.

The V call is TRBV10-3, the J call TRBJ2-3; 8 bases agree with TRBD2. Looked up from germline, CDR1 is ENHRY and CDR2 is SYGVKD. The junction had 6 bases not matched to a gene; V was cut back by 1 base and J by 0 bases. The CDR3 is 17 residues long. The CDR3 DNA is TGTGCCATCAGTGAGTTTAGGGCTAGCGGGAGCACAGATACGCAGTATTTT. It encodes CAISEFRASGSTDTQYF.

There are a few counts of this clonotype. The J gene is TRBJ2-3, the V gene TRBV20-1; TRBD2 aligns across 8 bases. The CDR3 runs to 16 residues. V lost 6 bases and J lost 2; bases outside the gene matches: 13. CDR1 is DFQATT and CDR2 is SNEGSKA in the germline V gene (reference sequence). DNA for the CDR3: TGCAGTGCCGCGAACCCTCGGGAGGGATCCACAGATACGCAGTATTTT. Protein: CSAANPREGSTDTQYF.

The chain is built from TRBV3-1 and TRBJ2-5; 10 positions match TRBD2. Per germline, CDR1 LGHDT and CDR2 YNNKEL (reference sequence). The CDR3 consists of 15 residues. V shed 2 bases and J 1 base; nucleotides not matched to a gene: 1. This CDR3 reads CASSQWTSGQETQYF. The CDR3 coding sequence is TGTGCCAGCAGCCAATGGACTAGCGGCCAAGAGACCCAGTACTTC.

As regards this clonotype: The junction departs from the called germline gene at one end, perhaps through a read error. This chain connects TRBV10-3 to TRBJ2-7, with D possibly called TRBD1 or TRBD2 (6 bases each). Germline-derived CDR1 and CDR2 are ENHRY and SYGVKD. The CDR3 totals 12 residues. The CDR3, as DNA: TGTGTCATCAAGGGGGGCGTCGACGAGCAGTACTTC. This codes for CVIKGGVDEQYF.

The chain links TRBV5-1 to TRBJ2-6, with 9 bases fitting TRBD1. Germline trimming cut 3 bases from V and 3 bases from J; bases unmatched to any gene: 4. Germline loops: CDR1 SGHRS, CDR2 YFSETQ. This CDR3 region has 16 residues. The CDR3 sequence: CASSSTGGNGANVLTF. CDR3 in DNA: TGCGCCAGCAGCTCAACAGGGGGCAATGGGGCCAACGTCCTGACTTTC.

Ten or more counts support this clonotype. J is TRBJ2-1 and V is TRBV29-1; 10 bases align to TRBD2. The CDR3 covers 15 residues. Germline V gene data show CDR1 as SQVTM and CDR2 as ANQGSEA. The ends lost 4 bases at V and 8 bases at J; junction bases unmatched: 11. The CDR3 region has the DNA TGCAGCGTTGGGGACCCTAGCGGGAGTGGGTATGAGCAGTTCTTC. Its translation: CSVGDPSGSGYEQFF.

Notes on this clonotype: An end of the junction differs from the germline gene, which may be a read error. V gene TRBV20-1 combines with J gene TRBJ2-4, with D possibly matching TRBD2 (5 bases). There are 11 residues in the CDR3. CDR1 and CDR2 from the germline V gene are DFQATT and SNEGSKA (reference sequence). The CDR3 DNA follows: TGCAGTGCTACCCCCGGACTCAAAATTTTTTTC. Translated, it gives CSATPGLKIFF.

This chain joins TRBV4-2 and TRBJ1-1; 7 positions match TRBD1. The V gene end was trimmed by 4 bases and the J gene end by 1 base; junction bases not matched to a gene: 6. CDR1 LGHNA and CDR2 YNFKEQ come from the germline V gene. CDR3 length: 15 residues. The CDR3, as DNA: TGTGCCAGCAGCCCAACAGGGGCTTCGAACACTGAAGCTTTCTTT. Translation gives CASSPTGASNTEAFF.

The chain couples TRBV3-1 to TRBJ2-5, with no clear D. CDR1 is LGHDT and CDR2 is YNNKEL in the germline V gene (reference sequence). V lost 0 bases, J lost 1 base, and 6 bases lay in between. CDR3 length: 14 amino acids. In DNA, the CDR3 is TGTGCCAGCAGCCAAGATACGGTCCAAGAGACCCAGTACTTC. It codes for CASSQDTVQETQYF.

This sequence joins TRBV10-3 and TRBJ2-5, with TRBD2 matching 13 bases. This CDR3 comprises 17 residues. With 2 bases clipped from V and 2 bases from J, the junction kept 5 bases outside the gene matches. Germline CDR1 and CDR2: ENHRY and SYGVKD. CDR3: CAISEPGTSGTQETQYF. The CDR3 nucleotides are TGTGCCATCAGTGAGCCAGGGACTAGCGGGACTCAAGAGACCCAGTACTTC.

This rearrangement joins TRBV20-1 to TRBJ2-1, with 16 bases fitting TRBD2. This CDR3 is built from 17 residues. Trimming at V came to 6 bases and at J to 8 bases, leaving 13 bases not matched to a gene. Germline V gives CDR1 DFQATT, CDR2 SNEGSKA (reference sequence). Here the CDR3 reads CSAPGLAGGPFQYEQFF. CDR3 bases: TGCAGTGCCCCGGGACTAGCGGGAGGGCCGTTTCAGTATGAGCAGTTCTTC.